These 21 T cell receptor beta chains came from one sample sequenced in a study of OX40 agonist ivuxolimab in advanced cancers. Assay used: immunoSEQ multiplex PCR; TCRdb lists only in-frame clones, some missing. The profile shows 44,000 or so clones, roughly 78% of them singletons. The source was CD4+ or CD8+ T cells sorted from blood, collected in a trial of the OX40 agonist ivuxolimab. The origin of the receptors is an adult with an advanced solid tumor such as melanoma, head and neck, liver or kidney cancer.

This chain joins TRBV5-4 and TRBJ2-5; unclear D gene. Trimming took 4 bases from V and 0 from J, leaving 16 bases between them. The CDR3 contains 16 residues. Germline V gene data show CDR1 as SGHNT and CDR2 as YYREEE (reference sequence). CDR3 nucleotides: TGTGCCAGCAGCCCTGGCCTTGTTGTGTACCAAGAGACCCAGTACTTC. Residues: CASSPGLVVYQETQYF. Complete variable domain (other parts from reference TRBV5-4 and TRBJ2-5): ETGVTQSPTHLIKTRGQQVTLRCSSQSGHNTVSWYQQALGQGPQFIFQYYREEENGRGNFPPRFSGLQFPNYSSELNVNALELDDSALYLCASSPGLVVYQETQYFGPGTRLLVL.

This clone was counted only a few times. The rearrangement joins TRBV5-1 to TRBJ2-5, with D perhaps given as TRBD1 or TRBD2 (5 bases each). Germline V gene sequence: CDR1 SGHRS, CDR2 YFSETQ. Trimming removed 4 bases from V and 3 bases from J, with 10 bases in between. CDR3 length: 13 residues. DNA of the CDR3: TGCGCCAGCAGCCCCGGGACGGAAGAGACCCAGTACTTC. As protein: CASSPGTEETQYF.

V is TRBV14 and J is TRBJ2-5; 10 bases fit TRBD2. There are 14 residues in the CDR3. V gave up 4 bases and J gave up 4 bases; unmatched junction bases: 3. Per germline, CDR1 SGHDN and CDR2 FVKESK. The DNA for the CDR3 is TGTGCCAGCAGCCGAAGCGGGAGGGGAGAGACCCAGTACTTC. This sequence encodes CASSRSGRGETQYF.

The chain recombines TRBV4-3 with TRBJ2-5; 7 positions match TRBD2. J was trimmed by 5 bases and V by 0 bases; bases with no gene match: 9. CDR1 LGHNA and CDR2 YSLEER come from the germline V gene. The CDR3 has 16 amino acids. The CDR3 loop is CASSQDYASGGETQYF. CDR3 in DNA: TGCGCCAGCAGCCAAGATTACGCGTCCGGGGGGGAGACCCAGTACTTC.

The chain combines TRBV30 with TRBJ2-5, with TRBD2 identical over 16 bases. The CDR3 has 19 residues. The germline V gene encodes CDR1 GTSNPN and CDR2 SVGIG (reference sequence). Trimming removed 4 bases from V and 5 bases from J; junction bases left unmatched: 16. The CDR3 here is CAWNFPGLAGGGYRETQYF. The CDR3 coding sequence is TGTGCCTGGAATTTCCCGGGACTAGCGGGAGGGGGTTATCGGGAGACCCAGTACTTC.

In this sample, this clone turned up a few times. The CDR3 sequence is CASSLDSKIVDTQYF. The DNA for the CDR3 is TGTGCCAGCAGCTTGGACTCAAAAATTGTAGATACGCAGTATTTT. The J gene is TRBJ2-3, the V gene TRBV5-6; D gene ambiguous. Per germline, CDR1 SGHDT and CDR2 YYEEEE. With 0 bases removed from V and 5 bases from J, the gap between germline ends came to 13 bases. This CDR3 contains 15 residues.

The chain uses TRBV10-3 and TRBJ2-5; TRBD2 matches 10 bases. The J call may be mistaken, given a closer DNA end match to TRBJ2-7. This CDR3 region has 14 residues. Germline CDR1 reads ENHRY; CDR2 reads SYGVKD. The CDR3: CAISPPSGSSEQYF. CDR3 nucleotide sequence: TGTGCCATCAGTCCTCCTAGCGGGAGTAGCGAGCAGTACTTC.

This clone is medium-sized. The chain combines TRBV4-1 with TRBJ1-5, with a tentative D call TRBD1 (5 bases). The CDR3 has 16 residues. Germline V CDR1 and CDR2: MGHRA, YSYEKL. The germline V and J ends were trimmed by 1 base and 4 bases, with 14 bases remaining between them. The CDR3 loop reads CASSQGSRRENQPQHF. The CDR3 DNA reads as TGCGCCAGCAGCCAAGGAAGTCGCAGGGAAAATCAGCCCCAGCATTTT.

In this sample, this clone turned up a few times. The chain uses TRBV7-8 and TRBJ2-7; 12 bases fit TRBD1. Germline V gene lookup returns CDR1 SGHVS and CDR2 FQNEAQ. The CDR3 runs to 17 residues. Trimming removed 5 bases from V and 7 bases from J; junction bases left unmatched: 15. The CDR3 nucleotides are TGTGCCAGCAGCGCACAAATGGGGACAGGGGGCACGGGGGAGCAGTACTTC. This sequence encodes CASSAQMGTGGTGEQYF. Full variable domain (remainder filled in from reference TRBV7-8 and TRBJ2-7): GAGVSQSPRYKVAKRGQDVALRCDPISGHVSLFWYQQALGQGPEFLTYFQNEAQLDKSGLPSDRFFAERPEGSVSTLKIQRTQQEDSAVYLCASSAQMGTGGTGEQYFGPGTRLTVT.

The chain employs TRBV6-5 and TRBJ1-2; TRBD1 is a possible D gene (6 bases). Germline V gene sequence: CDR1 MNHEY, CDR2 SVGAGI. The CDR3 consists of 14 residues. The V gene lost 5 bases and the J gene lost 1 base, with 11 bases spanning the gap. CDR3 in amino acids: CASSRQAFNYGYTF. CDR3 sequence (DNA): TGTGCCAGCAGTCGACAGGCCTTTAACTATGGCTACACCTTC.

The chain is built from TRBV29-1 and TRBJ2-3, with D unclear. The length of the CDR3 is 11 residues. Germline V gene sequence: CDR1 SQVTM, CDR2 ANQGSEA. Trimming removed 3 bases from V and 5 bases from J, with 6 bases in between. Written as DNA, the CDR3 is TGCAGCGTTGACGTGGGAGATACGCAGTATTTT. Protein sequence: CSVDVGDTQYF.

This clone occurred a few times. The J gene is TRBJ2-3, the V gene TRBV7-2; D may be TRBD1 (5 bases). The CDR3 totals 15 residues. V lost 5 bases and J 0 bases, leaving 12 bases between the germline ends. Germline CDR1 and CDR2: SGHTA and FQGNSA. The CDR3 sequence is CASSPRGTSTDTQYF. The CDR3 DNA is TGTGCCAGCAGCCCTAGGGGTACTAGCACAGATACGCAGTATTTT.

The chain carries TRBV11-1 and TRBJ1-2; 7 positions match TRBD1. CDR3 size: 15 residues. Germline V gene lookup returns CDR1 SGHAT and CDR2 FQDESV (reference sequence). J was trimmed by 5 bases and V by 4 bases; bases with no gene match: 10. As DNA, the CDR3 is TGTGCCAGCAGCTCTAGACAGGGTTATAGGTATGGCTACACCTTC. It is translated as CASSSRQGYRYGYTF.

This sequence joins TRBV7-9 and TRBJ1-2; tentatively, D is TRBD1 (5 bases). Trimming shortened V by 5 bases and J by 6 bases, and 13 bases separated the two germline ends. The length of the CDR3 is 13 residues. Germline CDR1 reads SEHNR; CDR2 reads FQNEAQ (reference sequence). The chain's CDR3 is CASSLQTEDGYTF. For the CDR3, the DNA is TGTGCCAGCAGCCTCCAGACAGAGGATGGCTACACCTTC.

The gene calls are TRBV5-1 and TRBJ1-1; D is perhaps TRBD1 (6 bases). CDR1 and CDR2 (germline): SGHRS, YFSETQ. This CDR3 comprises 15 residues. The ends were cut back, 4 bases at V and 1 base at J, with 14 bases in the middle. The CDR3 loop is CASSTNTGQNTEAFF. CDR3 DNA: TGCGCCAGCAGCACCAATACAGGGCAGAACACTGAAGCTTTCTTT. The full variable domain, completed using reference TRBV5-1 and TRBJ1-1, is KAGVTQTPRYLIKTRGQQVTLSCSPISGHRSVSWYQQTPGQGLQFLFEYFSETQRNKGNFPGRFSGRQFSNSRSEMNVSTLELGDSALYLCASSTNTGQNTEAFFGQGTRLTVV.

The V and J genes are TRBV28 and TRBJ1-4; TRBD1 matches 10 bases. V shed 6 bases and J 5 bases; nucleotides not matched to a gene: 6. In germline, CDR1 is MDHEN, CDR2 SYDVKM. The CDR3 consists of 15 residues. CDR3 region: CASRKTGGTNEKLFF. For the CDR3, the DNA is TGTGCCAGCAGAAAGACAGGGGGCACGAATGAAAAACTGTTTTTT.

Regarding this clone: Within the sample, other DNA sequences also encode this same CDR3. The V and J genes are TRBV7-6 and TRBJ1-2; 7 positions agree with TRBD1. J gave up 4 bases and V 8 bases, and 10 bases lay outside the gene matches. Germline V gives CDR1 SGHVS, CDR2 FNYEAQ. The CDR3 extends over 14 amino acids. CDR3 in amino acids: CASSRGAGGYGYTF. The CDR3, as DNA: TGTGCCAGCTCGAGGGGGGCAGGGGGCTATGGCTACACCTTC.

The chain combines TRBV18 with TRBJ1-5; unclear D gene. The V gene's germline CDR1 is KGHSH and CDR2 LQKENI. V dropped 3 bases and J dropped 5 bases, with 11 bases sitting between them. The CDR3 spans 14 residues. CDR3 residues: CASSPLGEDQPQHF. In DNA form, the CDR3 reads TGTGCCAGCTCACCTCTGGGAGAGGATCAGCCCCAGCATTTT.

The rearrangement uses TRBV20-1 and TRBJ2-3; D remains unclear. Germline lookup yields CDR1 DFQATT and CDR2 SNEGSKA (reference sequence). V was cut by 5 bases and J by 7 bases, with 10 bases left in between. The CDR3 is made up of 11 amino acids. CDR3 sequence (DNA): TGCAGTGCTTATAGGTGGAATACGCAGTATTTT. This codes for CSAYRWNTQYF.

With regard to this clone: Other nucleotide sequences from this sample produce the same CDR3. The V gene is TRBV5-1, the J gene TRBJ2-1; 9 nucleotides match TRBD2. The V segment lost 0 bases and the J segment 4 bases; nucleotides outside the gene matches: 2. The germline CDR1 and CDR2 sequences are SGHRS and YFSETQ. CDR3 length: 15 amino acids. CDR3 residues: CASSLGLAGYNEQFF. CDR3 coding DNA: TGCGCCAGCAGCTTGGGTCTAGCGGGGTACAATGAGCAGTTCTTC.

The V call is TRBV6-4, the J call TRBJ2-1, with no clear D. CDR3 length equals 14 residues. The ends were cut back, 4 bases at V and 3 bases at J, with 10 bases in the middle. CDR1 is MRHNA and CDR2 is SNTAGT in the germline V gene. The CDR3 nucleotides are TGTGCCAGCAGTGCCATACACGGCTACAATGAGCAGTTCTTC. Amino acid sequence: CASSAIHGYNEQFF.